This T cell receptor beta chain originates from a study of blood T cell repertoires in COVID-19 (dated by TCRdb to 2018 to 2020). Broadly, across the study: Collaborator samples came from the United States, Italy and Spain and covered acute and convalescent phases of COVID-19. The sample metadata nearly always contained a de-identified subject ID, COVID-19 status, age in years and sex. The material from the prospective study consisted of cDNA or gDNA derived from T cells, B-cell-depleted T cells, or PBMCs. The samples were drawn from two sources: the first 160 participants of the ongoing ImmuneRACE study, and 1,254 subjects contributed by 6 global collaborators. The dataset comprised deeply sampled blood TCRbeta repertoires from subjects exposed to, actively infected with, or recovered from COVID-19. A freely available public database, intended as a resource for researchers studying the immune response to SARS-CoV-2, is where the repertoires were released. HLA class I and class II types, where available, came from metadata supplied by the sample provider rather than from assay-based typing.

TCRbeta CDR3 regions were amplified from genomic DNA by means of the immunoSEQ Assay, a bias-controlled multiplex PCR. In the paper's pipeline: Nucleated cell counts per sample were estimated from amplification of reference gene primers within the assay. To quantify the absolute abundance of each unique TCRbeta CDR3 rearrangement, sequence reads were collapsed and filtered. For each sample, productive Simpson clonality was calculated by taking the square root of Simpson's diversity index across productive rearrangements. TCRdb stores this immuneACCESS table with in-frame sequences only. Part of the clones is absent; in the studies checked, under half of the shortfall reflects unresolved V genes, and no reason is known for the rest. D and trimming were read from the DNA, whereas the V and J calls and clone size are those reported in that table. The sample table holds about 130,000 clones, of which more than 75% were seen once. The ten largest account for roughly an eighth of the sample.

The CDR3 goes from the cysteine to the phenylalanine over 18 residues. The retained sequence is limited to the CDR3, 54 bases, with the frame set at the first base. Trimming costs V 0 bases and J 7 bases, and their ends lie 24 bases apart. Remarks on this clone: Its antigen has not been determined. No base qualities exist here, and no much larger clone lies one base off it.

One collaborating source in Seattle enrolled patients during active infection and followed them longitudinally through the course of disease. Each collaborating institution followed its own protocols to collect whole blood in K2EDTA tubes. For TCRbeta analysis, collaborator samples were shipped as frozen whole blood, as isolated PBMCs, or as DNA extracted from either sample type. The paper as a whole reports these results and caveats: Clinical and demographic metadata were provided uncurated, with the amount varying by source and participant.

The chain employs TRBV23-1 and TRBJ1-2, with a tentative D gene TRBD1 over 6 matching bases. TRBV23-1 is marked as an open reading frame, function uncertain. Sequenced material: peripheral blood. This receptor was obtained from a woman in her seventies with COVID-19, enrolled during active disease. In nucleotide form, the sequence is TGCGCCAGCAGTCAATCGATGTCTCCACAGGGCTTTCGAAGTGGCTACACCTTC. Translation gives CASSQSMSPQGFRSGYTF.